The 20 T cell receptor beta chains in this list originate from one sample, sequenced in a study of blood T cell repertoires in COVID-19. Only in-frame clones appear in the TCRdb table, and some are missing; sequencing was by immunoSEQ multiplex PCR. The sample has 150,000 to 200,000 clones, 65% to 90% seen once; the top ten hold 5.5% to 7.5%. Material for sequencing was peripheral blood. These TCRs come from a woman aged 40 to 50 with COVID-19, enrolled during active disease.

The chain joins TRBV27 to TRBJ1-5; 8 bases align to TRBD1. Unmatched junction bases numbered 5, after V lost 4 bases and J lost 6 bases. Looked up from germline, CDR1 is MNHEY and CDR2 is SMNVEV (reference sequence). The CDR3 contains 14 residues. The CDR3: CASSSTGASQPQHF. In DNA form, the CDR3 reads TGTGCCAGCAGTTCGACAGGGGCGAGTCAGCCCCAGCATTTT.

V usage is TRBV9 and J usage is TRBJ2-5; 7 bases align to TRBD2. The CDR3 has 19 residues. Germline V lookup: CDR1 SGDLS, CDR2 YYNGEE. V dropped 2 bases and J dropped 0; count of bases not matched to a gene: 16. CDR3 coding DNA: TGTGCCAGCAGCGTTACAGCGGGATGGGGGTATAGAGACCAAGAGACCCAGTACTTC. This encodes CASSVTAGWGYRDQETQYF.

V is TRBV2 and J is TRBJ2-1; 7 bases line up with TRBD1. This CDR3 spans 14 amino acids. Looked up from germline, CDR1 is SNHLY and CDR2 is FYNNEI. V lost 7 bases and J lost 1; bases outside the gene matches: 4. CDR3 coding DNA: TGTGCCAGCAAGGCGGACAGGTCCTACAATGAGCAGTTCTTC. It encodes CASKADRSYNEQFF.

The rearrangement joins TRBV9 to TRBJ2-6; maybe TRBD1 (6 bases). Germline V gene sequence: CDR1 SGDLS, CDR2 YYNGEE. There are 18 residues in the CDR3. With 1 base removed from V and 0 bases from J, the gap between germline ends came to 14 bases. In DNA form, the CDR3 reads TGTGCCAGCAGCGTATATAGGACAGTAAGCTCTGGGGCCAACGTCCTGACTTTC. Translating gives CASSVYRTVSSGANVLTF.

This clone was seen just once. This sequence joins TRBV18 and TRBJ1-2; no clear D gene. CDR1 and CDR2 from the germline V gene are KGHSH and LQKENI. This CDR3 contains 15 residues. V lost 2 bases to trimming and J lost 5 bases, with 15 bases between them. The CDR3 region has the DNA TGTGCCAGCTCACCAGGTTCAGGCTCCTCGTATGGCTACACCTTC. Amino acids: CASSPGSGSSYGYTF. The full variable domain, its missing parts supplied by reference TRBV18 and TRBJ1-2, is NAGVMQNPRHLVRRRGQEARLRCSPMKGHSHVYWYRQLPEEGLKFMVYLQKENIIDESGMPKERFSAEFPKEGPSILRIQQVVRGDSAAYFCASSPGSGSSYGYTFGSGTRLTVV.

The chain combines TRBV12-3 or TRBV12-4 with TRBJ1-2, with D unresolved. This CDR3 region has 11 residues. Trimming cost V 6 bases and J 7 bases, with 9 bases left between them. The CDR3 loop is CASSALGGYTF. The CDR3 region has the DNA TGTGCCAGCAGCGCCCTCGGTGGCTACACCTTC.

The CDR3, as DNA: TGTGCCAGCTCACCACCGGCGGGGGCTGGGGGAGCTTTCTTT. Residues: CASSPPAGAGGAFF. V is TRBV18 and J is TRBJ1-1; a weak D match, TRBD1 (6 bases). The CDR3 spans 14 residues. The germline CDR1 and CDR2 sequences are KGHSH and LQKENI. V lost 0 bases, J lost 10 bases, and 15 bases lay in between.

J is TRBJ2-7 and V is TRBV2; 8 bases match TRBD1. V lost 4 bases to trimming and J lost 2 bases; unmatched junction nucleotides: 4. CDR3 size: 14 residues. CDR1 SNHLY and CDR2 FYNNEI come from the germline V gene. This CDR3 reads CASSVTGVTYEQYF. The CDR3 DNA follows: TGTGCCAGCAGTGTGACAGGGGTCACCTACGAGCAGTACTTC.

J is TRBJ1-2 and V is TRBV28, with D hard to call. With 5 bases removed from V and 2 bases from J, the gap between germline ends came to 9 bases. Germline CDR1 and CDR2: MDHEN and SYDVKM. This CDR3 spans 13 amino acids. The CDR3, as DNA: TGTGCCAGCAGTCTCACAGTGAACTATGGCTACACCTTC. Protein: CASSLTVNYGYTF.

On this clone itself: The same CDR3 arises from other DNA sequences in this sample as well. This chain connects TRBV5-6 to TRBJ1-1; TRBD1 might be the D (5 bases). Trimming shortened V by 0 bases and J by 6 bases, and 9 bases separated the two germline ends. The CDR3 contains 13 residues. From germline, CDR1 is SGHDT and CDR2 YYEEEE. CDR3 sequence (DNA): TGTGCCAGCAGCTTGGGGTGGGGCGCTGAAGCTTTCTTT. Translated, it gives CASSLGWGAEAFF.

This clone appeared a few times. The rearrangement uses TRBV2 and TRBJ1-1; D is perhaps TRBD1 (6 bases). CDR3 size: 13 residues. Germline V CDR1 and CDR2: SNHLY, FYNNEI. Trimming removed 10 bases from V and 0 bases from J, with 12 bases in between. This chain's CDR3 is CATRGRVNTEAFF. The DNA of the CDR3 is TGTGCCACCAGGGGCAGGGTGAACACTGAAGCTTTCTTT.

This rearrangement joins TRBV5-5 to TRBJ2-2, with a tentative D call TRBD1 (5 bases). The V gene lost 0 bases and the J gene lost 0 bases, with 6 bases spanning the gap. The CDR3 covers 15 residues. Germline values: CDR1 SGHKS, CDR2 YYEKEE (reference sequence). CDR3 in DNA: TGTGCCAGCAGCTTGGACAGGACGAACACCGGGGAGCTGTTTTTT. Protein: CASSLDRTNTGELFF.

V gene TRBV7-2 combines with J gene TRBJ2-3; 8 nucleotides match TRBD2. Germline assignment: CDR1 SGHTA and CDR2 FQGNSA. Germline trimming cut 3 bases from V and 6 bases from J; bases unmatched to any gene: 5. CDR3 length equals 14 residues. In nucleotides, the CDR3 is TGTGCCAGCAGCTTCCGGGGGGGCCGTGATACGCAGTATTTT. It specifies CASSFRGGRDTQYF.

This chain connects TRBV6-5 to TRBJ1-3, with no clear D. Germline lookup yields CDR1 MNHEY and CDR2 SVGAGI. V was cut by 3 bases and J by 8 bases, with 8 bases left in between. The CDR3 contains 12 residues. This CDR3 is CASSYGGDTIYF. For the CDR3, the DNA is TGTGCCAGCAGTTATGGCGGGGACACCATATATTTT.

This rearrangement joins TRBV7-2 to TRBJ2-1; TRBD2 matches 10 bases. Germline V CDR1 and CDR2: SGHTA, FQGNSA. The CDR3 length is 15 residues. J lost 5 bases, V lost 0 bases, and 1 base had no gene match. CDR3 DNA: TGTGCCAGCAGCTTAGCTAGCGGGAGGCACAATGAGCAGTTCTTC. Translated: CASSLASGRHNEQFF.

This chain uses TRBV2 with TRBJ2-6, with TRBD1 matching over 12 bases. The CDR3 consists of 19 residues. The germline V gene encodes CDR1 SNHLY and CDR2 FYNNEI. J lost 0 bases, V lost 6 bases, and 9 bases had no gene match. The CDR3 nucleotides are TGTGCCAGCAGACCGGGACAGGGGGCACCTAACTCTGGGGCCAACGTCCTGACTTTC. Translating it yields CASRPGQGAPNSGANVLTF.

The chain recombines TRBV6-5 with TRBJ1-2, with D perhaps TRBD1 (6 bases). The CDR3 consists of 13 residues. V was shortened by 7 bases and J by 8 bases, with 17 bases between the two germline ends. The V gene's germline CDR1 is MNHEY and CDR2 SVGAGI. The CDR3 nucleotides are TGTGCCAGCAACCAGGGGACATCAGGAGGCTACACCTTC. Residues: CASNQGTSGGYTF.

This clone was seen just once. V and J are TRBV10-1 and TRBJ2-3; 8 bases fit TRBD2. CDR3 length: 15 residues. The trim removed 11 bases at V and 3 bases at J, leaving 13 bases unmatched. Germline V gene sequence: CDR1 WNHNN, CDR2 SYGVQD (reference sequence). In nucleotides, the CDR3 is TGCGCCCCTCTCCCCCAGCGGGAGAATACAGATACGCAGTATTTT. Translation: CAPLPQRENTDTQYF.

The CDR3 sequence is CASSTALANEQFF. In nucleotides, the CDR3 is TGTGCCAGCAGCACTGCCCTAGCAAATGAGCAGTTCTTC. The chain is built from TRBV7-3 and TRBJ2-1; D may be TRBD2 (5 bases). The V gene lost 5 bases and the J gene lost 7 bases, with 12 bases spanning the gap. The germline gives CDR1 SGHTA, CDR2 FQGTGA. The CDR3 has 13 residues.

V is TRBV28 and J is TRBJ1-2; D is possibly TRBD1 (6 bases). The CDR3 covers 13 residues. V shed 6 bases and J shed 3 bases, with 11 bases lying between them. Germline loops: CDR1 MDHEN, CDR2 SYDVKM. CDR3 region: CASRSDSYYGYTF. Written as DNA, the CDR3 is TGTGCCAGCAGGTCGGACAGTTACTATGGCTACACCTTC.